These T cell receptor beta chains were read from a single sample in a study of blood T cell repertoires in COVID-19. TCRdb's table, derived via immunoSEQ multiplex PCR, lists solely in-frame clones and lacks some. The repertoire holds fewer than 45,000 clones, with 80% to 85% as singletons. Sequencing was carried out using peripheral blood. These receptors were obtained from a man in his sixties with COVID-19, enrolled during active disease. The CDR3 runs from the conserved cysteine through the conserved F or W. Each record gives: D gene, J gene, V gene, clone size, CDR3 DNA, CDR3 protein. D genes are given only for firm matches. The listing skips clone size in some rows; elsewhere it reads once, few, many or a size class.

>-|TRBJ2-7|TRBV18|-
TGTGCCAGCTCACCCACGAGATGGGAGCAGTACTTC
CASSPTRWEQYF
>-|TRBJ1-1|TRBV11-2|few
TGTGCCAGCAGCTTCCAGGGAAACACTGAAGCTTTCTTT
CASSFQGNTEAFF
>-|TRBJ1-2|TRBV6-1|-
TGTGCCAGCAGTGAAGTTGGAGATGGCTACACCTTC
CASSEVGDGYTF
>-|TRBJ1-1|TRBV5-6|-
TGTGCCAGCAGCTACTGGAGCCTGACGTCCAAGAACACTGAAGCTTTCTTT
CASSYWSLTSKNTEAFF
>-|TRBJ1-6|TRBV27|few
TGTGCCAGCAGTTACGGACAGATGCTTAATTCACCCCTCCACTTT
CASSYGQMLNSPLHF
>TRBD2|TRBJ2-7|TRBV3-1/TRBV3-2|-
TGTGCCAGCAGCCAAGATAGGACTAGCTGGTACTTC
CASSQDRTSWYF
>-|TRBJ2-2|TRBV6-5|-
TGTGCCAGCAGTCCACAGACAGGGAACACCGGGGAGCTGTTTTTT
CASSPQTGNTGELFF
>-|TRBJ1-1|TRBV7-9|once
TGTGCCAGCAGCTTAGATTCTGGGGGGTTTACTGAAGCTTTCTTT
CASSLDSGGFTEAFF
>-|TRBJ1-5|TRBV28|-
TGTGCCAGCAGTTTAAGGGGGTTTCAGCCCCAGCATTTT
CASSLRGFQPQHF
>-|TRBJ1-1|TRBV27|-
TGTGCCAGCAGTTTAGGGCTCAAGATGATAGATGAAGCTTTCTTT
CASSLGLKMIDEAFF
>-|TRBJ1-5|TRBV28|-
TGTGCCAGCAATTCATGGGGAGGTTTAGGGGAAGATCAGCCCCAGCATTTT
CASNSWGGLGEDQPQHF
>TRBD1|TRBJ2-5|TRBV5-1|-
TGCGCCAGCAGCTTGCCGGGACAGGGGGCAGGGGAGACCCAGTACTTC
CASSLPGQGAGETQYF
>-|TRBJ2-2|TRBV5-1|-
TGCGCCAGCAGCTCAAATACCGGGGAGCTGTTTTTT
CASSSNTGELFF
>TRBD2|TRBJ2-1|TRBV11-2|-
TGTGCCAGCACCCGGGGGGATGAGCAGTTCTTC
CASTRGDEQFF
>TRBD1|TRBJ2-2|TRBV7-9|-
TGTGCCAGCAGCCCCTGGAGGACAGGGGCTCCCGGGGAGCTGTTTTTT
CASSPWRTGAPGELFF
>-|TRBJ1-1|TRBV15|-
TGTGCCACCAGCAGTACCCTTAAGTCACTTGAAGCTTTCTTT
CATSSTLKSLEAFF